The clone carrying this T cell receptor (beta chain) appeared once. Categorization into cohorts depended on clinical history that participants reported. This specimen belongs to a study of blood T cell repertoires in COVID-19. The overall study: COVID-19 samples collected from the United States, Italy and Spain covered acute and convalescent phases. In each case, the material was cDNA or gDNA derived from T cells, B-cell-depleted T cells, or PBMCs.

The CDR3 is 16 residues long. V trimming: 0 bases; J trimming: 6 bases; junction bases outside the gene matches: 8. Germline CDR1 and CDR2: LGHNA and YNFKEQ. Original processing notes: Using reference gene primer amplification, nucleated cell counts were estimated. Sequencing used immunoSEQ multiplex PCR; TCRdb keeps in-frame clones, though not all of them. V and J calls and clone size are given by that table; D and trimming were obtained from the DNA. The sample has around 160,000 clones, around four fifths seen once. V gene TRBV4-2 combines with J gene TRBJ2-3; the match to TRBD2 covers 8 bases. This TCR was sampled from a woman aged 55-70 years who had recovered from COVID-19. Sequencing was done on a sample of PBMCs or T cells enriched from blood (not recorded which). The CDR3 DNA reads as TGTGCCAGCAGCCAAGAAGGGACTAGGTCATTTGATACGCAGTATTTT. This sequence encodes CASSQEGTRSFDTQYF.